The next 20 T cell receptor beta chains were all read from a single sample in a study of blood T cell repertoires in COVID-19 (dated by TCRdb to about 2020). Library generation was performed with the immunoSEQ multiplex PCR assay. TCRdb retrieved this table from immuneACCESS and kept in-frame rearrangements only. Not all clones are present; in checked studies, unresolved V genes account for under half, and no reason is known for the remainder. Present in this sample are some 80,000 clones, approximately 80% of which were seen just once. The top ten hold roughly 12% of the sample. What was sequenced was peripheral blood. Every receptor here comes from a human donor in a cohort sampled during active COVID-19.

The V gene is TRBV7-8, the J gene TRBJ2-3; 7 bases agree with TRBD1. V lost 4 bases, J lost 2 bases, and 12 bases stayed unmatched. This CDR3 is 17 amino acids long. Germline lookup yields CDR1 SGHVS and CDR2 FQNEAQ. CDR3 loop: CASSSETTGRITDTQYF. DNA of the CDR3: TGTGCCAGCAGCTCAGAAACGACAGGGCGAATCACAGATACGCAGTATTTT.

This sequence joins TRBV15 and TRBJ1-6; tentative D call: TRBD1 (6 bases). The CDR3 loop spans 15 amino acids. Trimming stripped 0 bases from V and 6 bases from J, with 9 bases between. Germline CDR1 is LNHNV and CDR2 is YYDKDF (reference sequence). The CDR3 DNA is TGTGCCACCAGCAGAGATTTCAGGGGTAATTCACCCCTCCACTTT. This sequence encodes CATSRDFRGNSPLHF.

The J gene is TRBJ2-7, the V gene TRBV6-6; 9 bases are shared with TRBD1. This CDR3 spans 14 amino acids. Germline V gene data show CDR1 as MNHNY and CDR2 as SVGAGI (reference sequence). Losses at the gene ends were 9 bases for V and 3 bases for J; bases not matched to a gene: 9. The CDR3 bases are TGTGCCAGTGCGGGACAGGGATCTATCTACGAGCAGTACTTC. This gives the protein CASAGQGSIYEQYF.

The CDR3 DNA follows: TGTGCCAGCAGGGGACAGGGGGCGCGAGGCACTGAAGCTTTCTTT. Amino acid sequence: CASRGQGARGTEAFF. The rearrangement uses TRBV2 and TRBJ1-1, with 12 bases identical to TRBD1. CDR3 length: 15 residues. The germline CDR1 and CDR2 sequences are SNHLY and FYNNEI. The ends lost 6 bases at V and 4 bases at J; junction bases unmatched: 6.

The chain has TRBV6-2 or TRBV6-3 and TRBJ2-1; 7 bases match TRBD2. Germline trimming cut 3 bases from V and 5 bases from J; bases unmatched to any gene: 13. CDR1 is MNHEY and CDR2 is SVGEGT in the germline V gene. The CDR3 runs to 17 residues. The CDR3 coding sequence is TGTGCCAGCAGTTATTTAAGCCCCTGGGAGGGAAACAATGAGCAGTTCTTC. This translates into CASSYLSPWEGNNEQFF.

The V gene is TRBV29-1, the J gene TRBJ2-7; D is perhaps TRBD2 (6 bases). This CDR3 has 11 residues. Germline loops: CDR1 SQVTM, CDR2 ANQGSEA. V was shortened by 7 bases and J by 7 bases, with 14 bases between the two germline ends. CDR3 residues: CSAQTAGEQYF. In DNA, the CDR3 is TGCAGCGCCCAAACCGCGGGAGAGCAGTACTTC.

The V call is TRBV5-1, the J call TRBJ2-7, with TRBD1 matching 7 bases. The CDR3 loop spans 13 amino acids. The junction had 4 bases not matched to a gene; V was cut back by 0 bases and J by 7 bases. Germline-derived CDR1 and CDR2 are SGHRS and YFSETQ. The CDR3 bases are TGCGCCAGCAGCTTGGGGACAGGTGGGGAGCAGTACTTC. This encodes CASSLGTGGEQYF.

This clone has just a few counts. The J gene is TRBJ2-2, the V gene TRBV2; 9 bases align to TRBD1. The CDR3 sequence is 16 residues long. The trim removed 6 bases at V and 3 bases at J, leaving 8 bases unmatched. Germline CDR1 reads SNHLY; CDR2 reads FYNNEI. CDR3 bases: TGTGCCAGCAGGCTATCCGGGACAGGGCACACCGGGGAGCTGTTTTTT. This encodes CASRLSGTGHTGELFF.

This chain links TRBV29-1 with TRBJ1-2; 8 positions agree with TRBD1. J lost 4 bases, V lost 3 bases, and 4 bases had no gene match. This CDR3 is 13 amino acids long. Germline CDR1 and CDR2: SQVTM and ANQGSEA. The CDR3 is CSVDFGQGYGYTF. In DNA form, the CDR3 reads TGCAGCGTTGATTTCGGACAGGGCTATGGCTACACCTTC. The full variable domain, rest sourced from reference TRBV29-1 and TRBJ1-2, is SAVISQKPSRDICQRGTSLTIQCQVDSQVTMMFWYRQQPGQSLTLIATANQGSEATYESGFVIDKFPISRPNLTFSTLTVSNMSPEDSSIYLCSVDFGQGYGYTFGSGTRLTVV.

The CDR3 protein is CASSSRPGRGNEQFF. The CDR3 DNA reads as TGTGCCAGCAGCTCCCGACCTGGAAGAGGGAATGAGCAGTTCTTC. V gene TRBV7-2 combines with J gene TRBJ2-1; D possibly corresponds to TRBD2 (5 bases). V was trimmed by 4 bases and J by 7 bases, leaving 17 bases between them. Germline CDR1 is SGHTA and CDR2 is FQGNSA. The CDR3 runs 15 residues.

The chain combines TRBV18 with TRBJ1-3, with 8 bases matching TRBD1. Germline CDR1 KGHSH, CDR2 LQKENI. V lost 5 bases to trimming and J lost 2 bases; unmatched junction nucleotides: 5. The CDR3 length is 15 residues. CDR3 amino acids: CASSDTTGAGNTIYF. The CDR3 DNA is TGTGCCAGCTCAGACACGACAGGGGCTGGAAACACCATATATTTT. Supplemented by reference TRBV18 and TRBJ1-3, the full variable domain reads NAGVMQNPRHLVRRRGQEARLRCSPMKGHSHVYWYRQLPEEGLKFMVYLQKENIIDESGMPKERFSAEFPKEGPSILRIQQVVRGDSAAYFCASSDTTGAGNTIYFGEGSWLTVV.

This chain uses TRBV6-4 with TRBJ2-2, with 9 bases fitting TRBD2. The CDR3 totals 16 residues. With V trimmed by 7 bases and J by 4 bases, 10 bases remained unmatched. CDR1 and CDR2 (germline): MRHNA, SNTAGT. For the CDR3, the DNA is TGTGCCAGCAAAGAGAGAGCGGGAGGAAGCACCGGGGAGCTGTTTTTT. Its translation is CASKERAGGSTGELFF.

The rearrangement uses TRBV27 and TRBJ2-7; 9 nucleotides agree with TRBD2. CDR1 is MNHEY, CDR2 SMNVEV, per germline (reference sequence). This CDR3 has 14 residues. The V segment lost 5 bases and the J segment 3 bases; nucleotides outside the gene matches: 5. In DNA, the CDR3 is TGTGCCAGCAGTCGGCTAGCGGGAATCTACGAGCAGTACTTC. Translating gives CASSRLAGIYEQYF.

The chain recombines TRBV5-6 with TRBJ1-1; 8 nucleotides line up with TRBD1. The CDR3 is 14 amino acids. Per germline, CDR1 SGHDT and CDR2 YYEEEE. With V trimmed by 0 bases and J by 5 bases, 3 bases remained unmatched. The CDR3 sequence is CASSLGRGQTEAFF. DNA of the CDR3: TGTGCCAGCAGCTTGGGCAGGGGGCAGACTGAAGCTTTCTTT.

The chain employs TRBV19 and TRBJ1-5, with 9 bases that match TRBD1. V trimming: 7 bases; J trimming: 5 bases; junction bases outside the gene matches: 6. Germline values: CDR1 LNHDA, CDR2 SQIVND (reference sequence). The CDR3 runs to 14 residues. This chain's CDR3 is CASMTGGLHQPQHF. The CDR3 coding sequence is TGTGCCAGTATGACAGGGGGTTTGCATCAGCCCCAGCATTTT.

This chain uses TRBV5-5 with TRBJ2-7; the D is unclear. Trimming shortened V by 4 bases and J by 0 bases, and 14 bases separated the two germline ends. Germline lookup yields CDR1 SGHKS and CDR2 YYEKEE (reference sequence). There are 15 residues in the CDR3. CDR3 sequence (DNA): TGTGCCAGCAGCCAACTGGGTAGCACCTCCTACGAGCAGTACTTC. It translates to CASSQLGSTSYEQYF.

The chain has TRBV15 and TRBJ1-1, with 11 positions matching TRBD1. The CDR3 is made up of 15 amino acids. Unmatched junction bases numbered 1, after V lost 0 bases and J lost 4 bases. CDR1 LNHNV and CDR2 YYDKDF come from the germline V gene (reference sequence). The CDR3 DNA follows: TGTGCCACCAGCAGAGACGGACAGGGGGCCACTGAAGCTTTCTTT. This translates into CATSRDGQGATEAFF.

The sample holds a few counts of this clone. V and J are TRBV29-1 and TRBJ1-5, with TRBD1 matching 7 bases. V was clipped by 7 bases and J by 4 bases; unmatched bases: 4. CDR1 is SQVTM and CDR2 is ANQGSEA in the germline V gene. The CDR3 has 12 amino acids. CDR3 residues: CSAVQGNQPQHF. CDR3 sequence (DNA): TGCAGCGCGGTACAGGGGAATCAGCCCCAGCATTTT.

In its sample, this clone was seen once. The chain has TRBV19 and TRBJ1-5; D remains ambiguous. Germline V gene data show CDR1 as LNHDA and CDR2 as SQIVND (reference sequence). With 2 bases removed from V and 0 bases from J, the gap between germline ends came to 11 bases. This CDR3 region has 16 residues. The CDR3 loop is CASSISIVNSNQPQHF. The DNA of the CDR3 is TGTGCCAGTAGTATATCTATAGTTAATAGCAATCAGCCCCAGCATTTT. Full variable domain (missing parts from reference TRBV19 and TRBJ1-5): DGGITQSPKYLFRKEGQNVTLSCEQNLNHDAMYWYRQDPGQGLRLIYYSQIVNDFQKGDIAEGYSVSREKKESFPLTVTSAQKNPTAFYLCASSISIVNSNQPQHFGDGTRLSIL.

The genes are TRBV18 and TRBJ1-6; D is possibly TRBD1 (6 bases). Trimming left V 1 base short and J 5 bases short, with 12 bases between. Per the germline V gene, CDR1 is KGHSH and CDR2 is LQKENI. The CDR3 is 16 amino acids. CDR3 sequence (DNA): TGTGCCAGCTCACCACTCCCAGGGGCCCATAATTCACCCCTCCACTTT. Its protein is CASSPLPGAHNSPLHF.